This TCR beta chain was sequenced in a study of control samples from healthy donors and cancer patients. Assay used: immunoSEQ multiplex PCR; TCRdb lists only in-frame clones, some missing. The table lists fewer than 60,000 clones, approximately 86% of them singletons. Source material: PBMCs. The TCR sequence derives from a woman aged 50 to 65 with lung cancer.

The CDR3 region is CASSLGPKGNTEAFF. CDR3 DNA: TGTGCCAGCAGCTTGGGGCCGAAAGGGAACACTGAAGCTTTCTTT. The gene calls are TRBV5-6 and TRBJ1-1, with unresolved D. V dropped 0 bases and J dropped 1 base, with 10 bases sitting between them. From germline, CDR1 is SGHDT and CDR2 YYEEEE. The CDR3 extends over 15 amino acids.